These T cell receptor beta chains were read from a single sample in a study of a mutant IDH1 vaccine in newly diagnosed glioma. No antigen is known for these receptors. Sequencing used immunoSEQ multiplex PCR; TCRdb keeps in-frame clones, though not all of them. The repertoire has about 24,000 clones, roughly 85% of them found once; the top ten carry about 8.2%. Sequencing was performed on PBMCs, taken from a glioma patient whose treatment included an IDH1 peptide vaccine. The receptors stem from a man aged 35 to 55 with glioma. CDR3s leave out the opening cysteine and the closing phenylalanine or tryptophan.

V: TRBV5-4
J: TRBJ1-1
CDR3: ASSQGTHSSGNPEAF

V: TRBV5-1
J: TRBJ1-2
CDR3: ASSGSKGYGYT

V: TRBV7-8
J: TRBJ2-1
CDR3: ASSSGQGSHNEQF

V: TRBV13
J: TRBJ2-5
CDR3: ASSFSGTVQETQY

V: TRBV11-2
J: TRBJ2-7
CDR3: ASNLGGWRIGYEQY

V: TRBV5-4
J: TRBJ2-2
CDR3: ASSLVPEINTGELF

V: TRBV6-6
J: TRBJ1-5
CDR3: ASRPHLVGNQPQH

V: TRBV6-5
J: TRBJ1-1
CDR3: ASRTGQGINTEAF

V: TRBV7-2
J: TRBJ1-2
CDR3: ASSLDRSYGYT

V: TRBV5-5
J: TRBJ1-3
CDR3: ASSVTRGPGNTIY

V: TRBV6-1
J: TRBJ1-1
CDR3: ASSDAGQMNTEAF

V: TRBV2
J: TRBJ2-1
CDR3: ASKAGGFDEQF

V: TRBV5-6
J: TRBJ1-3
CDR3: ASSSGTGNTIY

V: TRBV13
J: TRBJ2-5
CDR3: ASREGGKETQY

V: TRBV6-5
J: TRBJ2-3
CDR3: ASSYPSGRDTQY

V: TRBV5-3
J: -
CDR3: ARSYDFEQY

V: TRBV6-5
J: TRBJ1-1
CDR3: ASRRIYRGLDEAF

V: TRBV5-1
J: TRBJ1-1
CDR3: ASSLGTAAEAF

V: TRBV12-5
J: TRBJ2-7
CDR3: ASGPPWATDEQY